One and the same sample provided the 31 T cell receptor beta chains below, sequenced in a study of early T cells in non-severe SARS-CoV-2 infection. TCRdb itself ran the 5' RACE reads through MiXCR, one entry per CDR3 protein. The repertoire holds tens of thousands of distinct CDR3 sequences, with over 10% as singletons. Sequencing was done on a sample of whole blood. All receptors come from an adult who was a healthcare worker with PCR-confirmed SARS-CoV-2 infection or an uninfected control (not recorded which).

This clonotype has a count of ten or more. This sequence joins TRBV5-1 and TRBJ2-1; 8 nucleotides line up with TRBD1. Germline CDR1 reads SGHRS; CDR2 reads YFSETQ. Trimming cost V 3 bases and J 8 bases; bases outside gene matches: 7. This CDR3 has 14 residues. The CDR3 bases are TGCGCCAGCAGCTCAAGGACAGGGAACGATGAGCAGTTCTTC. Translation: CASSSRTGNDEQFF.

The V gene is TRBV9, the J gene TRBJ1-1; no clear D gene. This CDR3 has 13 residues. Trimming removed 0 bases at V and 5 bases at J, with 8 bases between. Germline CDR1 reads SGDLS; CDR2 reads YYNGEE. CDR3 coding DNA: TGTGCCAGCAGCGTAGGGGTGTCGACTGAAGCTTTCTTT. This encodes CASSVGVSTEAFF.

This clonotype was recorded at least ten times. The rearrangement joins TRBV12-3 or TRBV12-4 to TRBJ1-4, with a possible D match to TRBD1 (5 bases). This CDR3 region has 15 residues. V lost 4 bases and J 7 bases, leaving 16 bases between the germline ends. CDR3 sequence: CASSSPGRGSEKLFF. DNA of the CDR3: TGTGCCAGCAGTTCACCGGGGAGGGGAAGTGAAAAACTGTTTTTT.

This clonotype was counted many times. The chain employs TRBV16 and TRBJ2-7; 9 nucleotides align to TRBD1. Germline values: CDR1 KGHSY, CDR2 FQNENV. V was clipped by 1 base and J by 0 bases; unmatched bases: 10. CDR3 length: 18 residues. In nucleotides, the CDR3 is TGTGCCAGCAGCCAATGGGCACGCCGGGACAGGGTCTCCTACGAGCAGTACTTC. It yields the protein CASSQWARRDRVSYEQYF.

There are many counts of this clonotype. This chain connects TRBV9 to TRBJ1-5, with no clear D. Trimming removed 2 bases at V and 5 bases at J, with 11 bases between. The CDR3 loop spans 14 amino acids. Per the germline V gene, CDR1 is SGDLS and CDR2 is YYNGEE. DNA for the CDR3: TGTGCCAGCAGCGTCAGTCCCGCGGATCAGCCCCAGCATTTT. Translating gives CASSVSPADQPQHF. The complete variable domain, with remaining parts taken from reference TRBV9 and TRBJ1-5, reads DSGVTQTPKHLITATGQRVTLRCSPRSGDLSVYWYQQSLDQGLQFLIQYYNGEERAKGNILERFSAQQFPDLHSELNLSSLELGDSALYFCASSVSPADQPQHFGDGTRLSIL.

In its sample, this clonotype was seen many times. The gene calls are TRBV5-1 and TRBJ2-2; the D is unclear. V lost 0 bases, J lost 8 bases, and 11 bases lay in between. Germline V gives CDR1 SGHRS, CDR2 YFSETQ. This CDR3 is built from 14 residues. The CDR3 DNA reads as TGCGCCAGCAGCTTGGATTTTCACCCTGGGGAGCTGTTTTTT. Amino acids: CASSLDFHPGELFF.

This clonotype came up a few times. The chain employs TRBV15 and TRBJ1-1, with D unclear. The ends were cut back, 0 bases at V and 11 bases at J, with 16 bases in the middle. Germline loops: CDR1 LNHNV, CDR2 YYDKDF (reference sequence). CDR3 length: 14 residues. CDR3 amino acids: CATSRDRRLGDAFF. The CDR3 DNA follows: TGTGCCACCAGCAGAGATCGCCGGCTCGGTGATGCTTTCTTT.

This clonotype has just a few counts. This chain connects TRBV12-3 or TRBV12-4 to TRBJ1-1, with D possibly matching TRBD1 (5 bases). Deletions cut 6 bases from V and 4 bases from J, with 9 bases between. This CDR3 is built from 12 residues. In nucleotides, the CDR3 is TGTGCCAGCAGAAGGGACGGCACTGAAGCTTTCTTT. Its translation is CASRRDGTEAFF.

This chain links TRBV10-3 with TRBJ1-1; 7 nucleotides match TRBD1. In germline, CDR1 is ENHRY, CDR2 SYGVKD. With V trimmed by 7 bases and J by 1 base, 9 bases remained unmatched. This CDR3 has 15 amino acids. CDR3 nucleotides: TGTGCCATCATAGCAGGGGGTAGGGGGAACACTGAAGCTTTCTTT. Protein product: CAIIAGGRGNTEAFF.

This clonotype has at least ten counts. V is TRBV20-1 and J is TRBJ2-1, with 8 bases identical to TRBD1. The ends lost 6 bases at V and 12 bases at J; junction bases unmatched: 7. The CDR3 totals 11 residues. CDR1 and CDR2 from the germline V gene are DFQATT and SNEGSKA (reference sequence). The CDR3 loop is CSAGTGGRQFF. In nucleotides, the CDR3 is TGCAGTGCGGGAACAGGGGGGAGGCAGTTCTTC.

This clonotype was found many times. The chain employs TRBV12-3 or TRBV12-4 and TRBJ1-1; no reliable D call. The ends were cut back, 4 bases at V and 4 bases at J, with 16 bases in the middle. This CDR3 comprises 15 residues. The CDR3 loop is CASSSRVLEGTEAFF. The CDR3 DNA reads as TGTGCCAGCAGTTCAAGAGTTCTCGAGGGCACTGAAGCTTTCTTT.

This chain uses TRBV20-1 with TRBJ2-5; no clear D. V lost 4 bases, J lost 1 base, and 4 bases lay in between. Germline assignment: CDR1 DFQATT and CDR2 SNEGSKA (reference sequence). This CDR3 comprises 11 residues. The CDR3 DNA reads TGCAGTGCTATATTCCAAGAGACCCAGTACTTC. Translated, it gives CSAIFQETQYF.

This clonotype has a count of ten or more. The chain uses TRBV20-1 and TRBJ2-5; possible D gene TRBD2, 5 bases. The CDR3 length is 12 residues. V was pared by 3 bases and J by 4 bases, with 9 bases between. Germline V gene lookup returns CDR1 DFQATT and CDR2 SNEGSKA (reference sequence). The DNA of the CDR3 is TGCAGTGCTAGGGGTCGGGGAGAGACCCAGTACTTC. The encoded protein is CSARGRGETQYF.

This clonotype came up many times. J is TRBJ2-6 and V is TRBV10-3; D ambiguous. V lost 5 bases to trimming and J lost 0 bases, with 5 bases between them. The CDR3 extends over 14 amino acids. Germline assignment: CDR1 ENHRY and CDR2 SYGVKD. The CDR3 here is CAISSHSGANVLTF. In DNA, the CDR3 is TGTGCCATCAGTAGTCACTCTGGGGCCAACGTCCTGACTTTC.

This clonotype was counted at least ten times. CDR3 residues: CSASRAGRNTGELFF. CDR3 nucleotides: TGCAGTGCTAGTAGAGCGGGGAGGAACACCGGGGAGCTGTTTTTT. This chain joins TRBV20-1 and TRBJ2-2, with 7 nucleotides matching TRBD2. Germline loops: CDR1 DFQATT, CDR2 SNEGSKA (reference sequence). CDR3 length: 15 amino acids. V trimming: 3 bases; J trimming: 1 base; junction bases outside the gene matches: 5.

This clonotype was seen repeatedly, ten times or more. The gene calls are TRBV5-1 and TRBJ1-1; D possibly corresponds to TRBD1 (5 bases). Trimming cost V 7 bases and J 5 bases, with 12 bases left between them. The CDR3 extends over 12 amino acids. Germline assignment: CDR1 SGHRS and CDR2 YFSETQ. CDR3 sequence reads: CASGSGRTEAFF. The CDR3 bases are TGCGCCAGCGGGTCAGGGCGAACTGAAGCTTTCTTT.

This clonotype has a count of ten or more. This chain links TRBV29-1 with TRBJ2-7; D not resolved. The germline V and J ends were trimmed by 7 bases and 2 bases, with 15 bases remaining between them. The CDR3 length is 13 residues. The germline CDR1 and CDR2 sequences are SQVTM and ANQGSEA. The CDR3 region is CSAHDRNTYEQYF. Written as DNA, the CDR3 is TGCAGCGCCCACGACCGAAACACCTACGAGCAGTACTTC.

This clonotype counts as medium-sized. The rearrangement links TRBV5-1 to TRBJ1-1, with a tentative D call TRBD1 (6 bases). CDR3 length: 15 amino acids. V gave up 4 bases and J gave up 4 bases, with 17 bases separating them. Germline lookup yields CDR1 SGHRS and CDR2 YFSETQ. The chain's CDR3 is CASSESLRGGTEAFF. The DNA of the CDR3 is TGCGCCAGCAGCGAGTCACTCAGGGGCGGCACTGAAGCTTTCTTT.

The chain links TRBV7-2 to TRBJ2-3, with D possibly being TRBD2 (5 bases). Germline V gene sequence: CDR1 SGHTA, CDR2 FQGNSA. V shed 0 bases and J shed 4 bases, with 11 bases lying between them. There are 15 residues in the CDR3. The CDR3 bases are TGTGCCAGCAGCTTAGCCGACTGGGGAGCAGATACGCAGTATTTT. This sequence encodes CASSLADWGADTQYF.

At least ten counts were recorded for this clonotype. The rearrangement links TRBV3-1 to TRBJ2-7; 10 bases agree with TRBD2. V dropped 7 bases and J dropped 3; count of bases not matched to a gene: 15. Germline loops: CDR1 LGHDT, CDR2 YNNKEL (reference sequence). The CDR3 contains 17 residues. In nucleotides, the CDR3 is TGTGCCAGCACCCTTGGACTAGCGGAGAGTTCCCTCTACGAGCAGTACTTC. Translation: CASTLGLAESSLYEQYF.

This clonotype was counted at least ten times. This chain links TRBV25-1 with TRBJ2-7; 8 bases are shared with TRBD1. Trimming cost V 5 bases and J 4 bases; bases outside gene matches: 7. Germline V CDR1 and CDR2: MGHDK, SYGVNS. The CDR3 runs to 14 residues. The CDR3 sequence: CASSRAGGRYEQYF. Here the CDR3 DNA reads TGTGCCAGCAGTCGGGCAGGGGGCCGGTACGAGCAGTACTTC.

This clonotype was seen many times. This chain connects TRBV11-2 to TRBJ2-1; D possibly matches TRBD1 or TRBD2 (5 bases each). Germline CDR1 SGHAT, CDR2 FQNNGV. This CDR3 is built from 19 residues. V gave up 2 bases and J gave up 0 bases, with 20 bases separating them. The CDR3 region has the DNA TGTGCCAGCAGCTTAAGGTCCCCTTTAGGGGAGAGCTCCTACAATGAGCAGTTCTTC. Encoded protein: CASSLRSPLGESSYNEQFF.

This clonotype has more than one count but fewer than ten. The chain couples TRBV7-8 to TRBJ1-3; 9 bases fit TRBD1. This CDR3 region has 17 residues. Germline assignment: CDR1 SGHVS and CDR2 FQNEAQ. The junction had 5 bases not matched to a gene; V was cut back by 2 bases and J by 0 bases. Written as DNA, the CDR3 is TGTGCCAGCAGCTTATCTGCGGGACAGGGCTCTGGAAACACCATATATTTT. It yields the protein CASSLSAGQGSGNTIYF.

The rearrangement joins TRBV29-1 to TRBJ2-3, with D possibly matching TRBD1 (6 bases). Germline CDR1 SQVTM, CDR2 ANQGSEA. There are 14 residues in the CDR3. V dropped 4 bases and J dropped 0 bases, with 11 bases sitting between them. This chain's CDR3 is CSVGWQGSTDTQYF. CDR3 coding DNA: TGCAGCGTTGGCTGGCAGGGGAGCACAGATACGCAGTATTTT.

In this sample, this clonotype turned up many times. The chain has TRBV20-1 and TRBJ1-4; the D gene is possibly TRBD1 (5 bases). The germline CDR1 and CDR2 sequences are DFQATT and SNEGSKA (reference sequence). The V end was cut by 6 bases, the J end by 2 bases, with 10 bases between. The CDR3 sequence is 13 residues long. CDR3 coding DNA: TGCAGTGCCCTTAGGGGTACTAATGAAAAACTGTTTTTT. Translation: CSALRGTNEKLFF.

The table lists this clonotype with many counts. This chain joins TRBV9 and TRBJ2-3; 7 nucleotides align to TRBD2. CDR1 SGDLS and CDR2 YYNGEE come from the germline V gene. J was trimmed by 2 bases and V by 0 bases; bases with no gene match: 15. The CDR3 sequence is 19 residues long. In nucleotides, the CDR3 is TGTGCCAGCAGCGTAGGAGGCCCTATCGCGGGGGTCCTCACAGATACGCAGTATTTT. Amino acids: CASSVGGPIAGVLTDTQYF.

This clonotype appeared many times. J is TRBJ2-1 and V is TRBV6-5, with D hard to call. The CDR3 contains 13 residues. V was pared by 2 bases and J by 9 bases, with 11 bases between. Germline assignment: CDR1 MNHEY and CDR2 SVGAGI. The CDR3 spells CASSYRPLGEQFF. Here the CDR3 DNA reads TGTGCCAGCAGTTACCGGCCTCTGGGTGAGCAGTTCTTC.

With respect to this clonotype: One end of the junction is discordant with germline, which a read error may explain. V is TRBV7-2 and J is TRBJ2-4; 14 bases fit TRBD2. Germline V lookup: CDR1 SGHTA, CDR2 FQGNSA. The CDR3 contains 17 residues. This CDR3 reads CANSWGLAGAAKNIQYF. CDR3 bases: TGTGCCAACAGCTGGGGACTAGCGGGGGCAGCCAAAAACATTCAGTACTTC. The variable domain in full, with the rest retrieved from reference TRBV7-2 and TRBJ2-4, is GAGVSQSPSNKVTEKGKDVELRCDPISGHTALYWYRQSLGQGLEFLIYFQGNSAPDKSGLPSDRFSAERTGGSVSTLTIQRTQQEDSAVYLCANSWGLAGAAKNIQYFGAGTRLSVL.

In this sample, this clonotype turned up many times. This CDR3 is CASSYHPNEQFF. The CDR3 DNA reads TGTGCCAGCAGTTACCATCCCAATGAGCAGTTCTTC. This chain links TRBV6-2 or TRBV6-3 with TRBJ2-1; no definite D call. V gave up 2 bases and J gave up 6 bases, with 5 bases separating them. Germline lookup yields CDR1 MNHEY and CDR2 SVGEGT. The CDR3 contains 12 residues.

The chain combines TRBV6-5 with TRBJ1-1, with D uncertain. This CDR3 contains 15 residues. V lost 0 bases to trimming and J lost 4 bases, with 12 bases between them. Germline V gives CDR1 MNHEY, CDR2 SVGAGI. CDR3 in DNA: TGTGCCAGCAGTTACTCGAGTTACGGAGGCACTGAAGCTTTCTTT. Translated: CASSYSSYGGTEAFF.

This clonotype appeared many times. The chain couples TRBV29-1 to TRBJ2-3, with a weak D call TRBD2 (5 bases). Trimming took 3 bases from V and 4 from J, leaving 8 bases between them. This CDR3 has 12 amino acids. Germline lookup yields CDR1 SQVTM and CDR2 ANQGSEA. The DNA for the CDR3 is TGCAGCGTTGAGGACGGGGCAGATACGCAGTATTTT. It is translated as CSVEDGADTQYF.